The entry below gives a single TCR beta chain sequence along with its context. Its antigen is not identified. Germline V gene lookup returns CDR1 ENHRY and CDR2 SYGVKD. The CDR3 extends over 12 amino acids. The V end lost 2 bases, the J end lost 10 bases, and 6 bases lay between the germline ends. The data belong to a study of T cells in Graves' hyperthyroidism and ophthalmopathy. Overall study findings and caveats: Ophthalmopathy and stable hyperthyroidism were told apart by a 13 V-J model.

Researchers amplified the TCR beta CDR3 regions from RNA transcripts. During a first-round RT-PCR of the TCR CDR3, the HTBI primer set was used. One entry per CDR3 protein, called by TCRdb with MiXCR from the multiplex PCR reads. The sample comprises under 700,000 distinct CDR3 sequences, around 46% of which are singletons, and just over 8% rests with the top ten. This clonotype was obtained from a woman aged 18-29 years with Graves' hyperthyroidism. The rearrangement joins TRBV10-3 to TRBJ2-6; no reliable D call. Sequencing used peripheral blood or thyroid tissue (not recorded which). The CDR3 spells CAISEGVNVLTF. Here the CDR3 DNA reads TGTGCCATCAGTGAGGGAGTTAACGTCCTGACTTTC.